Detailed here is one TCR beta chain. Its antigen is currently unknown. This entry belongs to a study of shared clonotypes between healthy human individuals. Study findings and constraints: It was observed that 5% to 6% of naive CD4 clonotypes were shared across a few donors. In having few donors, the study represented limited genetic and exposure-history diversity.

Around 32,000 T cell genomes, or approximately 190 ng DNA, went into the sorted-subset replicate PCRs. Measured with immunoSEQ multiplex PCR; TCRdb has only the in-frame clones, and not every one. The table shows some 360,000 clones, with less than 85% occurring only once. This TCR was recovered from a man aged 25-45 years in good health. Sequencing was done on a sample of memory CD4+ T cells sorted from blood. Subset here: CD45RA-negative fraction.

CDR3 region: CASSRDRAGYGEQYF. The CDR3 DNA reads TGTGCCAGCAGCCGCGACAGGGCTGGTTATGGTGAGCAGTACTTC. V and J are TRBV4-2 and TRBJ2-7; 7 bases fit TRBD1. The V gene end was trimmed by 4 bases and the J gene end by 7 bases; junction bases not matched to a gene: 13. This CDR3 has 15 amino acids. Germline V gene data show CDR1 as LGHNA and CDR2 as YNFKEQ.